The clone carrying this T cell receptor (beta chain) has a handful of counts. This sample is drawn from a study of cytomegalovirus exposure and HLA in healthy donors. Primers: 60 Vbeta forward and 13 Jbeta reverse. Sequencing was performed with immunoSEQ multiplex PCR; in TCRdb, only in-frame clones are kept and a portion is missing. The sample consists of roughly 180,000 clones, roughly four fifths of them appearing once. Those who donated were healthy bone marrow donors. Per the germline V gene, CDR1 is MNHEY and CDR2 is SVGAGI. The CDR3 is made up of 11 amino acids. V was clipped by 2 bases and J by 7 bases, with 5 bases between them.

The origin of this receptor is a woman younger than 30 in good health and CMV-seropositive. The sequenced material came from PBMCs. The V gene is TRBV6-5, the J gene TRBJ1-1, with D unresolved. This chain's CDR3 is CASSYKSEAFF. The DNA of the CDR3 is TGTGCCAGCAGTTACAAGAGTGAAGCTTTCTTT.